This TCR beta chain is from a study of blood T cell repertoires in COVID-19. As for the study in general: Acute-phase and convalescent COVID-19 samples originated in the United States, Italy and Spain. The cDNA or gDNA used as material had been derived from T cells, B-cell-depleted T cells, or PBMCs.

V dropped 6 bases and J dropped 4; count of bases not matched to a gene: 6. The CDR3 loop spans 14 amino acids. Germline loops: CDR1 MNHNS, CDR2 SASEGT. In the source study's methods: It was from reference gene primer amplification that nucleated cell counts were estimated. Generated by immunoSEQ multiplex PCR, the TCRdb table keeps only in-frame clones and is missing some. V, J and clone size are those of that table, while D and trimming were read from the DNA. This repertoire shows 150,000 to 200,000 clones, roughly four fifths found once; its top ten account for 9.5% to 13%. The chain has TRBV6-1 and TRBJ2-3; 8 nucleotides match TRBD2. This clonotype originated in a human donor in a cohort sampled during active COVID-19. Source material: peripheral blood. CDR3 region: CASSTSGSSDTQYF. DNA for the CDR3: TGTGCCAGCAGCACCAGCGGGAGCTCAGATACGCAGTATTTT.